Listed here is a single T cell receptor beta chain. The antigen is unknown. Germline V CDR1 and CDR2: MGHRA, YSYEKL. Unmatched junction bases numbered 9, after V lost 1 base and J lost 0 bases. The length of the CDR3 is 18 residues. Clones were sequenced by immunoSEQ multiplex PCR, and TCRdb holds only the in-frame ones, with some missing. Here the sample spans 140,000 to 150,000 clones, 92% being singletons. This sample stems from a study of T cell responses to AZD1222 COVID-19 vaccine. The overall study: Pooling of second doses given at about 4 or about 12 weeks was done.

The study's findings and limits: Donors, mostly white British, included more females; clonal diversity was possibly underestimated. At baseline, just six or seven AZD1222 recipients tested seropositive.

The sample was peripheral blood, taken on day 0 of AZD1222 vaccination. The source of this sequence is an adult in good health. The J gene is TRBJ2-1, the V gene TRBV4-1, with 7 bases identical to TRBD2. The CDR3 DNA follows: TGCGCCAGCAGCCAAGGGCTAGCGGAAGGCTCCTCCTACAATGAGCAGTTCTTC. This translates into CASSQGLAEGSSYNEQFF.